This paragraph covers one T cell receptor (beta chain) sequence. This clone has at least ten counts. The antigen this receptor binds is unknown. The CDR3 end falls 3 residues outside the read, so it is completed with the germline J gene. Predominantly Caucasian heritage was noted among both the CVID patients and the healthy controls. Heparinized peripheral whole blood samples of roughly 5 to 9 ml were obtained from each donor. TCRbeta CDR3 repertoires were sequenced from genomic DNA of adults with common variable immune deficiency (CVID) and healthy adult controls. The control group was made up of some 22 healthy adult volunteers (about 10 male and around twelve female) whose ages ranged from roughly 23 to 70 years, with a mean age of approximately 37. Diluted blood was subjected to density centrifugation over Hypaque 1077 or Ficoll-Paque for isolation of peripheral blood mononuclear cells. Unsorted mononuclear cells served as the source of genomic DNA, which was extracted either by Qiagen column purification or by a centrifugation-based method.

For CDR1 and CDR2, the germline V gene (reference sequence) lists DFQATT and SNEGSKA. From the cysteine through the phenylalanine, the CDR3 covers 14 amino acids. Sequencing covers 33 bases of the CDR3, shown here with the frame starting at base 1. V is cut by 6 bases and J by 1 base, and the space between the germline ends is 10 bases. For sequencing, equivalent amounts of genomic DNA were input from CVID and control samples. For every sample, a 60 bp segment covering the rearranged TCRbeta CDR3 region was amplified and then sequenced. The immunoSEQ assay, a bias-corrected multiplex PCR with high-throughput sequencing, was employed for TCRbeta amplification. In the authors' own workflow: Each unique nucleotide sequence was treated as a clone and annotated with V, D and J genes, copy number and frequency. Sequences were labeled productive if in frame, and non-productive if out of frame or containing stop codons. Clonality was calculated from Shannon's entropy as previously described. The predicted amino acid sequences of productive clones were used to derive the mean CDR3 Kyte-Doolittle hydropathy. Scaled V gene usage was hierarchically clustered using Manhattan distance and complete linkage with the R hclust function. Sharing of clones by CDR3 amino acid sequence was evaluated by resampling 12 repertoires per group over 100 rounds. The repertoires were screened for some 69 published EBV-specific TCRbeta sequences and around 250 published CMV-specific TCRbeta sequences. Two CVID samples that yielded fewer than 10,000 sequences were excluded from the analysis, so 40 to 50 CVID repertoires were retained. TCRdb obtained this table from immuneACCESS and retained in-frame rearrangements with V and J assigned. These tables miss some clones; where compared with another copy, unresolved V genes account for less than half of the shortfall, and the remainder is unexplained. The DNA gave D and trimming, while V, J and clone size come from that table. The sample features 50,000 to 60,000 clones, and none is a singleton. The top ten clonotypes cover about 2% of the sample.

This specimen comes from a study of T cell clonality in common variable immunodeficiency (dated by TCRdb to 2014 to 2015). Paper-wide results and their limitations: Reportedly, TCRbeta sequences from CVID had fewer deletions and N-nucleotide insertions, and highly modified clones with 13 or more V deletions were absent from CVID. Despite equal DNA input, controls averaged around 87,000 unique sequences per sample versus roughly 30,000 in CVID samples. Fewer TCRbeta clones were shared among CVID subjects than among healthy controls (p < 0.0001). Increased TCRbeta clonality was found in CVID subjects compared with healthy controls (t-test p = 0.018), with the increase being most characteristic of about a third of subjects. According to the authors, figuring out what caused the increased clonality in CVID would require sequencing the repertoires of T cell subpopulations. Patient heterogeneity within the CVID cohort put limits on correlating repertoire features with clinical complications.

The specimen sequenced was peripheral blood mononuclear cells. This receptor was identified in a person between 18 and 75 years old in good health. The chain couples TRBV20-1 to TRBJ1-6; no D gene can be assigned with confidence. The sequenced CDR3 bases are TGCAGTGCCACAAGGCGGTCCTATAATTCACCC. This yields the protein CSATRRSYNSP. The whole CDR3 sequence reads CSATRRSYNSPLHF.